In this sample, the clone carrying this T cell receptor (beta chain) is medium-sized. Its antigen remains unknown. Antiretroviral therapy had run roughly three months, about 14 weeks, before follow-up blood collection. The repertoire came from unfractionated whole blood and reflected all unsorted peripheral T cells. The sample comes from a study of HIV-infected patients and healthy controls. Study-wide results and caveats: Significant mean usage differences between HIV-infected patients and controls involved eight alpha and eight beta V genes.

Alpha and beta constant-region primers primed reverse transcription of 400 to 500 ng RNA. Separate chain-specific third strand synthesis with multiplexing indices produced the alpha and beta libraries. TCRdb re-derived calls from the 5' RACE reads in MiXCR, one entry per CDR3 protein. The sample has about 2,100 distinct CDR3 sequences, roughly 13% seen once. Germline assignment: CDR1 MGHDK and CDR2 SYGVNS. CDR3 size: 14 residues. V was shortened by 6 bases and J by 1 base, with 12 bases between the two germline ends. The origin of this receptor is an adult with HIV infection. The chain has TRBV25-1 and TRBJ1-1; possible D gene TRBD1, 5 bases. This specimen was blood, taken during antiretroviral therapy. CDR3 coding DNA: TGTGCCAGCAGCTGGGACGTAGCGAACACTGAAGCTTTCTTT. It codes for CASSWDVANTEAFF.